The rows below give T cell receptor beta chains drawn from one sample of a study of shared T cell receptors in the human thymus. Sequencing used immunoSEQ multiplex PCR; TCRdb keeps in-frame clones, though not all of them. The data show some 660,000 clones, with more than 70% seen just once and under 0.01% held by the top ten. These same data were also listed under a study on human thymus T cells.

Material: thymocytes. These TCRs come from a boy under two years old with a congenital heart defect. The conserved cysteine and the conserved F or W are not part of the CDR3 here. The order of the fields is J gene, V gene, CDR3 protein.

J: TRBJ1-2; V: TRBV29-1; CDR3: SVGVRVDNYGYT
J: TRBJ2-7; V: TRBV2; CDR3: ASSEATGYEQY
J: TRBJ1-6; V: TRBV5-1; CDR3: ASSLGADSPLPLH
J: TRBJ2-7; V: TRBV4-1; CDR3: ASSQGVAGGSKTYEQY
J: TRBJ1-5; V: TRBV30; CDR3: AWSDAGQAGGRDYSNQPQH
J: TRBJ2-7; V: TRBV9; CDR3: ASSPTSGSVPYEQY
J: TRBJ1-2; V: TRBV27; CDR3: ASSLWAGNYGYT
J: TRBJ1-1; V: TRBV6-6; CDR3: ASSYSEGNTEAF
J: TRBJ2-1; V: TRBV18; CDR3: ASSPKAGVWSNEQF
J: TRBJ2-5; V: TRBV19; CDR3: ASSMRYQETQY
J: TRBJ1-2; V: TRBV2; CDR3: ASEHRARGGYT
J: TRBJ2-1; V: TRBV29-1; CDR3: SVEERVQGKGSYNEQF
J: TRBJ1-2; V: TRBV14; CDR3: ASSQDLDSPYGYT
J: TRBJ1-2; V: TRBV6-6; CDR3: ASGDTARHRYT
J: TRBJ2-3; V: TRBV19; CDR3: ASRLAWNTDTQY
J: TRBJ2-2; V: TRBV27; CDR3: ASSPRDRENTGELF
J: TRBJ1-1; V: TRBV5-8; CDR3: ASAPDTQNTEAF
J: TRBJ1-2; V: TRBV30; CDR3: AWSVRRAYGYT
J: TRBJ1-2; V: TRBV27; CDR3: ASSLPGGDGYT
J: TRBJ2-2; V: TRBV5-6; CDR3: ASSFEGFGELF
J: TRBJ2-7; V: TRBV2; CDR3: ASSAGVRDEQY
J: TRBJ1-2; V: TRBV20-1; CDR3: SFWGDYGYT
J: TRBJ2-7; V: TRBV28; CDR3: ASSFWGRTGSTDEQY
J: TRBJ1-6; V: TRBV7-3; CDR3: ASSPEFHSYNSPLH
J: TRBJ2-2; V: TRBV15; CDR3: ATSRGTSGGELF
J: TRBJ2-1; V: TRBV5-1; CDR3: ASRPGTYNEQF
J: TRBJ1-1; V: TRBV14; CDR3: ASGEGGVENTEAF
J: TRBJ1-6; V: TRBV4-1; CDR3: ASSKTPETGRYPLH
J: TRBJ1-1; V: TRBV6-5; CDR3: ASSYYGTGEAF
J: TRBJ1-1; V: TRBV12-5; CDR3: ASGWRNTEAF
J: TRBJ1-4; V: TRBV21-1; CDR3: ASSKGGEEPGNNEKLF
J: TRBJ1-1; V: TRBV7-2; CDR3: ASSLGMTENTEAF
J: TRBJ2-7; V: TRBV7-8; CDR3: ASSLVGSFRQGGYEQY
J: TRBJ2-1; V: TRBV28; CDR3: ASRTSGSSSYNEQF
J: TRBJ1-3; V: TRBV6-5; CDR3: ASSSYWGLGNTIY
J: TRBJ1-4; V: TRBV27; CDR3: ASSLSGVIEKLF
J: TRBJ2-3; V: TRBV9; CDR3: ASSAHRTSGGAGDTQY
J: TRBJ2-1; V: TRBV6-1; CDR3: ASSRGEYNEQF
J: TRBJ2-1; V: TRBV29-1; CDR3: SVHDRGPYNEQF
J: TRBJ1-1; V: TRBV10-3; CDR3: AISFDRPTEAF
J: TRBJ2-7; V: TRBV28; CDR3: ASSPVGLAGVYEQY
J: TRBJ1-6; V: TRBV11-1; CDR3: ASSLTGDGSPLH
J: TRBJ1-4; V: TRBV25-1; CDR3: ASSEYWDRGGEKLF
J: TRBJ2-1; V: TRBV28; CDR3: ASSPRQYNEQF
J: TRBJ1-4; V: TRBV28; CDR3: ASSWRRYNEKLF
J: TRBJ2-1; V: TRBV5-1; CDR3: ASSSSSDNEQF
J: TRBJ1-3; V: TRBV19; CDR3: ASGTGISSGNTIY
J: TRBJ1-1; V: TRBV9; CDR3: ASSASREVNTEAF
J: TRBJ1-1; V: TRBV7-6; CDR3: ASSPRTGVTEAF
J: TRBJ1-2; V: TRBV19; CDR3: ASSGLAPRNGYT
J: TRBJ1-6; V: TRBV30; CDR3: AWSSGGAWRPTSPLH
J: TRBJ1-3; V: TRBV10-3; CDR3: AISEVPQGFAGNTIY
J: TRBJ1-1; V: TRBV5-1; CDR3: ASSLGGNTEAF
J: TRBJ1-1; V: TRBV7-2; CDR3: ASSSKTGAETEAF
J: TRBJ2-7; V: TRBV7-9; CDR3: ASSSRGLSSYEQY
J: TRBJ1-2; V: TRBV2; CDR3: ASSEAPPEEDPGYT
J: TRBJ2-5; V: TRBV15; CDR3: ATSRYVRGETQY